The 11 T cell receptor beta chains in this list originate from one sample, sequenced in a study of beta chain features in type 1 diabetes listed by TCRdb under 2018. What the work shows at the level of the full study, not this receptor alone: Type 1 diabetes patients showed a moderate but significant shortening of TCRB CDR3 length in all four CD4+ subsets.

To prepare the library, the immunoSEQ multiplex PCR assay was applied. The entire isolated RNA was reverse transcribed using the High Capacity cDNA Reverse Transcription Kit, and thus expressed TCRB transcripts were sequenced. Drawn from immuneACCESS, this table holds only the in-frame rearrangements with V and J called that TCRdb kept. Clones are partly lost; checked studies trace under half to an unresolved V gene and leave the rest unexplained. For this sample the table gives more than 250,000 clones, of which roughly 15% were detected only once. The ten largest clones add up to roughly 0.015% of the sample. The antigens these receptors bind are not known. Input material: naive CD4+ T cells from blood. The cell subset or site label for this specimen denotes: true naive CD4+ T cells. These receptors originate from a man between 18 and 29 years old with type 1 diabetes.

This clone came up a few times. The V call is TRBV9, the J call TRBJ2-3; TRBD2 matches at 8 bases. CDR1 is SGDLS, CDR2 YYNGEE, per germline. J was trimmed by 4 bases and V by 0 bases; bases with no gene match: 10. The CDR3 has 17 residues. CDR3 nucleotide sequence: TGTGCCAGCAGCGTAGTAACCCGGGGGGGCTTTTCAGATACGCAGTATTTT. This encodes CASSVVTRGGFSDTQYF.

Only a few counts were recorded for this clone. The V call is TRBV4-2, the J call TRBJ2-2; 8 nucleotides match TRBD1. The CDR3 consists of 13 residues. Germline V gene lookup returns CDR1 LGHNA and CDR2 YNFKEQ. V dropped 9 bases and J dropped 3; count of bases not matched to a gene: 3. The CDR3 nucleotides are TGTGCCAGTAGACAGGGGCACACCGGGGAGCTGTTTTTT. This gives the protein CASRQGHTGELFF.

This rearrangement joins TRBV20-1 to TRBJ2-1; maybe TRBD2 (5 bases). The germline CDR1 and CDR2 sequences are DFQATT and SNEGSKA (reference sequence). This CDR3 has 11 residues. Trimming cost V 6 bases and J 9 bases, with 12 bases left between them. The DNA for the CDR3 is TGCAGTGCGGGGAGACGTGGTGAGCAGTTCTTC. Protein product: CSAGRRGEQFF.

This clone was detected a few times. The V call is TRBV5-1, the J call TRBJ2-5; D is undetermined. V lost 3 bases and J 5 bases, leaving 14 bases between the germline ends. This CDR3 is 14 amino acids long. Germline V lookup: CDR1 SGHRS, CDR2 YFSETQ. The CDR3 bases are TGCGCCAGCAGCTGGGCCCCCAGCAGGGAGACCCAGTACTTC. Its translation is CASSWAPSRETQYF. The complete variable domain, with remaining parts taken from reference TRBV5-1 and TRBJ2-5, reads KAGVTQTPRYLIKTRGQQVTLSCSPISGHRSVSWYQQTPGQGLQFLFEYFSETQRNKGNFPGRFSGRQFSNSRSEMNVSTLELGDSALYLCASSWAPSRETQYFGPGTRLLVL.

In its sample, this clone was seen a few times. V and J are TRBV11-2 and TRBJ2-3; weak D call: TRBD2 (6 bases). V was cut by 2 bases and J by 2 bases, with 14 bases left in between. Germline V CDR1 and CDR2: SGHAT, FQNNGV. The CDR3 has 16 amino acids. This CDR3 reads CASSLMFGGSTDTQYF. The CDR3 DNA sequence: TGTGCCAGCAGCTTAATGTTCGGGGGTTCCACAGATACGCAGTATTTT.

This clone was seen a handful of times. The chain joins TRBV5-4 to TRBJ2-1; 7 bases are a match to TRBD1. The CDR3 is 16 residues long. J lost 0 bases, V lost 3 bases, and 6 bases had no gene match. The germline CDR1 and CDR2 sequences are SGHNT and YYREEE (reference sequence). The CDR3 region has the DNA TGTGCCAGCAGCTGGGTGACAGGGTCCTCCTACAATGAGCAGTTCTTC. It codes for CASSWVTGSSYNEQFF.

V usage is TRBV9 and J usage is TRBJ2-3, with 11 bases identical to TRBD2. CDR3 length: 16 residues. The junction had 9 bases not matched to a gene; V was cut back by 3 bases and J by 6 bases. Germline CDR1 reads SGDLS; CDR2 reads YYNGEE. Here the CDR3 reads CASSDHPSGGLDTQYF. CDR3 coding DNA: TGTGCCAGCAGCGACCATCCTAGCGGGGGGCTGGATACGCAGTATTTT.

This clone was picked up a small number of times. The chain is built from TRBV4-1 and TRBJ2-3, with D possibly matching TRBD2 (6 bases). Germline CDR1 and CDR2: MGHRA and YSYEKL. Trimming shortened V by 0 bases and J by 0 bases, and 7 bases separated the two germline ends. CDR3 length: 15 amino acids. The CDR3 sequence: CASSQEGGSTDTQYF. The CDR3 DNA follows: TGCGCCAGCAGCCAAGAAGGAGGGAGCACAGATACGCAGTATTTT.

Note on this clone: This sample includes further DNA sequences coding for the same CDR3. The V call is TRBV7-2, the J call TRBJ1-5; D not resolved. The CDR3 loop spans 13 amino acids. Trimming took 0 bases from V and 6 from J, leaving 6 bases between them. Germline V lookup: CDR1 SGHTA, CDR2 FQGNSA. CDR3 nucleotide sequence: TGTGCCAGCAGCTTAGCTGGCGGTCAGCCCCAGCATTTT. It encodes CASSLAGGQPQHF.

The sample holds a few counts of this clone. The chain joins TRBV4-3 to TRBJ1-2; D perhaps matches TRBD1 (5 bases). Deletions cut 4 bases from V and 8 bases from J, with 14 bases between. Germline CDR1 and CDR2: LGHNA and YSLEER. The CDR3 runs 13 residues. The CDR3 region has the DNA TGCGCCAGCAGCCCGTTCGGGCGGGACGGCTACACCTTC. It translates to CASSPFGRDGYTF.

The CDR3 spells CASSPGQGDSPLHF. Written as DNA, the CDR3 is TGTGCCAGCAGCCCTGGACAGGGAGACTCACCCCTCCACTTT. The chain joins TRBV11-2 to TRBJ1-6, with 8 bases that match TRBD1. The CDR3 is 14 amino acids. Germline V gene lookup returns CDR1 SGHAT and CDR2 FQNNGV. The J segment lost 10 bases and the V segment lost 5 bases, leaving 7 bases of the junction unmatched.